This TCR beta chain was sequenced during a study of blood T cell repertoires in COVID-19. Study information: Researchers got acute and convalescent COVID-19 samples from the United States, Italy and Spain.

The CDR3 covers 17 residues. V shed 1 base and J shed 3 bases, with 16 bases lying between them. The germline V gene has CDR1 MNHNS and CDR2 SASEGT. Participants came from under 30 US areas, aged roughly 18 to 95 years. Clinical histories supplied by participants themselves formed the basis of cohort assignment. How the authors handled the data: The assay estimated nucleated cells by amplifying reference gene primers. This table comes from immunoSEQ multiplex PCR, and its TCRdb copy is limited to in-frame clones, with some not included. The V and J calls and clone size come from that table; D and trimming were worked out from the DNA. Of approximately 260,000 clones listed, about 86% were seen once; the top ten hold 3.5% to 5%.

The chain recombines TRBV6-1 with TRBJ2-1; possible D gene TRBD2, 5 bases. The sequenced sample consisted of PBMCs or T cells enriched from blood (not recorded which). The sequence was collected from a man aged 30 to 39 with acute COVID-19. This CDR3 is CASSEESSSPLYNEQFF. CDR3 sequence (DNA): TGTGCCAGCAGTGAAGAGTCTAGCTCGCCCCTCTACAATGAGCAGTTCTTC.